These T cell receptor beta chains were read from a single sample in a study of shared clonotypes between healthy human individuals. Clones were sequenced by immunoSEQ multiplex PCR, and TCRdb holds only the in-frame ones, with some missing. The data show roughly 2.6 million clones, approximately 90% seen once. The material sequenced was naive CD4+ T cells sorted from blood. The receptors here all came from a man between 18 and 35 years old in good health. The CDR3 runs from the conserved cysteine through the conserved F or W. D genes are given only for firm matches. Some rows have no size entry. The others give once, few or many, or a class for an expanded clone.

d_gene	abundance	j_gene	v_gene	CDR3nt	CDR3aa
.	.	TRBJ2-5	TRBV4-1	TGCGCCAGCAGCCAATGGGACAACCAAGAGACCCAGTACTTC	CASSQWDNQETQYF
.	once	TRBJ2-1	TRBV7-9	TGTGCCAGCAGCTTAGCCCCCGGGACACCAAGGGAGCAGTTCTTC	CASSLAPGTPREQFF
.	.	TRBJ1-1	TRBV7-2	TGTGCCAGCAGCTTAGCCAGCTTGAACACTGAAGCTTTCTTT	CASSLASLNTEAFF
.	.	TRBJ2-2	TRBV10-1	TGCGCCAGCAGCCAAGGGTTCACCGGGGAGCTGTTTTTT	CASSQGFTGELFF
.	once	TRBJ2-7	TRBV7-2	TGTGCCAGCAGTTTGGACAGAGCCTACGAGCAGTACTTC	CASSLDRAYEQYF
.	.	TRBJ1-1	TRBV9	TGTGCCAGCAGCCCGACGACGACTGAAGCTTTCTTT	CASSPTTTEAFF
TRBD2	.	TRBJ2-5	TRBV18	TGTGCCAGCTCATCGAGCGGGGGGCAAGAGACCCAGTACTTC	CASSSSGGQETQYF
TRBD2	few	TRBJ2-7	TRBV18	TGTGCCAGCTCACCAGGCGGGGGCTCCTACGAGCAGTACTTC	CASSPGGGSYEQYF
.	once	TRBJ2-3	TRBV19	TGTGCCAGTAGTATAGCGCGAGGAACTAGCACAGATACGCAGTATTTT	CASSIARGTSTDTQYF
.	.	TRBJ2-7	TRBV18	TGTGCCAGCTCACCACCTGCCAGCTCCTACGAGCAGTACTTC	CASSPPASSYEQYF
TRBD1	.	TRBJ1-5	TRBV6-1	TGTGCCAGCAGTTGGGACAGGGACCCTAATCAGCCCCAGCATTTT	CASSWDRDPNQPQHF
.	.	TRBJ1-1	TRBV6-5	TGTGCCAGCAGTTCCCTCGGACGTTTGGTGGGTGCTGAAGCTTTCTTT	CASSSLGRLVGAEAFF
.	.	TRBJ1-2	TRBV27	TGTGCCAGCAGTTCGGTCGGGGGAAATGGCTACACCTTC	CASSSVGGNGYTF
TRBD1	once	TRBJ1-3	TRBV5-1	TGCGCCAGCAGCTTTGGGACAGCCTCTGGAAACACCATATATTTT	CASSFGTASGNTIYF
TRBD1	once	TRBJ2-2	TRBV2	TGTGCCAGCGGATGGACAGGGAACACCGGGGAGCTGTTTTTT	CASGWTGNTGELFF
.	.	TRBJ1-2	TRBV6-6	TGTGCCAGCAGCCGCGGGACTAACTATGGCTACACCTTC	CASSRGTNYGYTF
.	.	TRBJ1-6	TRBV30	TGTGCCTGGGACGGAAGGGATAATTCACCCCTCCACTTT	CAWDGRDNSPLHF
TRBD1	.	TRBJ2-5	TRBV5-4	TGTGCCAGCAGCTTGGGACAGGGGGTTGGGGAGACCCAGTACTTC	CASSLGQGVGETQYF
TRBD2	.	TRBJ2-2	TRBV2	TGTGCCAACTTGACTGCTCTAGCGGGGACCGGGGAGCTGTTTTTT	CANLTALAGTGELFF
.	.	TRBJ2-1	TRBV6-6	TGTGCCAGCAGTTACTCGGGCAATGAGCAGTTCTTC	CASSYSGNEQFF
TRBD2	once	TRBJ2-1	TRBV10-3	TGTGCCATCAGTGAGGGACTAGCGGGGGGTGAGCAGTTCTTC	CAISEGLAGGEQFF
.	.	TRBJ1-4	TRBV5-1	TGCGCCAGCAGCTTGGAGGCGACGAGGGGAAAACTGTTTTTT	CASSLEATRGKLFF
TRBD1	.	TRBJ2-2	TRBV28	TGTGCCACCGGTGGACAGGGGAATTCCCCCGGGGAGCTGTTTTTT	CATGGQGNSPGELFF
TRBD2	.	TRBJ2-1	TRBV10-3	TGTGCCATCAGTGGGGGGACTAGGGAGTACAATGAGCAGTTCTTC	CAISGGTREYNEQFF
.	.	TRBJ1-5	TRBV6-6	TGTGCCAGCAGTTACTCGATAGTGGGTAGCAATCAGCCCCAGCATTTT	CASSYSIVGSNQPQHF
TRBD1	.	TRBJ1-5	TRBV5-8	TGTGCCAGCAGGCCCGGGACAGTAGGCAATCAGCCCCAGCATTTT	CASRPGTVGNQPQHF
.	.	TRBJ1-1	TRBV5-1	TGCGCCAGCAGCTTTCAGGAGGGGAACACTGAAGCTTTCTTT	CASSFQEGNTEAFF
.	.	TRBJ1-1	TRBV6-5	TGTGCCAGCAGTTGGGGTTATGGGGGCACTGAAGCTTTCTTT	CASSWGYGGTEAFF
.	.	TRBJ2-7	TRBV7-2	TGTGCCAGCAGCTTAATTGGCTCGGGGTACGAGCAGTACTTC	CASSLIGSGYEQYF
.	.	TRBJ2-5	TRBV5-1	TGCGCCAGCAGCTTGTCACTAGCTGGGAAGACCCAGTACTTC	CASSLSLAGKTQYF
.	.	TRBJ2-2	TRBV7-8	TGTGCCAGCAGCTTGGGGAGCGGACTAATCCCCGGGGAGCTGTTTTTT	CASSLGSGLIPGELFF
.	.	TRBJ2-1	TRBV18	TGTGCCAGCTCCTCACTGGACAGTACCTACAATGAGCAGTTCTTC	CASSSLDSTYNEQFF
.	.	TRBJ2-5	TRBV11-1	TGTGCCAGCAGCTTAGGCGGGTCAGAGACCCAGTACTTC	CASSLGGSETQYF
.	.	TRBJ1-6	TRBV7-9	TGTGCCAGCAGCCCAGGGGCTTGGGGTTCACCCCTCCACTTT	CASSPGAWGSPLHF
.	.	TRBJ1-1	TRBV7-2	TGTGCCAGCAGCTTAGCGGAGGGGACTGAAGCTTTCTTT	CASSLAEGTEAFF
TRBD1	.	TRBJ2-7	TRBV2	TGTGCCAGCAGTCACTCCGGGACAGTGATCCACGAGCAGTACTTC	CASSHSGTVIHEQYF